The TCR beta chain under discussion was sequenced for a study of blood T cell repertoires in COVID-19. Across the whole study: Whether acute or convalescent, the COVID-19 samples came from the United States, Italy and Spain. The analysed material was cDNA or gDNA that came from T cells, B-cell-depleted T cells, or PBMCs.

Profiling relied on immunoSEQ multiplex PCR, and the TCRdb table lists in-frame clones only, not all of them. The sample lists over 200,000 clones, approximately 91% occurring once. This CDR3 spans 13 amino acids. Germline V gene data show CDR1 as SEHNR and CDR2 as FQNEAQ (reference sequence). Trimming took 4 bases from V and 4 from J, leaving 11 bases between them. V and J are TRBV7-9 and TRBJ2-7; D is undetermined. This receptor was identified in a woman aged 40 to 50 with acute or convalescent COVID-19. Sequencing was performed on peripheral blood. CDR3 amino acids: CASSSNAGYEQYV. The CDR3 nucleotides are TGTGCCAGCAGCTCTAACGCAGGTTACGAGCAGTACGTC.